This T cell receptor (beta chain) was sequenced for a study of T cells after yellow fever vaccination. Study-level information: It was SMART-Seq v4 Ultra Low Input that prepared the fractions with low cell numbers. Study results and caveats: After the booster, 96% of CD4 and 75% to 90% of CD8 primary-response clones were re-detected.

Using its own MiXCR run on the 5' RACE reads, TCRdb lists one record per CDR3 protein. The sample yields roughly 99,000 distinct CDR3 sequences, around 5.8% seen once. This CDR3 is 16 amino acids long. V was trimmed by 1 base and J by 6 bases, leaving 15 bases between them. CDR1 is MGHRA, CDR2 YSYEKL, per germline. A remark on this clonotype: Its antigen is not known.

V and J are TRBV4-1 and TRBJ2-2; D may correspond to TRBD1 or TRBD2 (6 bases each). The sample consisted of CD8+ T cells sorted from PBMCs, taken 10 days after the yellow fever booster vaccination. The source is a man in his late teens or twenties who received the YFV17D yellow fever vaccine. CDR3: CASSQVVRGGAGELFF. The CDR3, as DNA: TGCGCCAGCAGCCAAGTAGTCAGGGGAGGCGCCGGGGAGCTGTTTTTT.